These 16 T cell receptor beta chains were sequenced from one sample in a study. TCRdb itself ran the reads through MiXCR, one entry per CDR3 protein. The table records roughly 15,000 distinct CDR3 sequences, about 38% of them present only once. Sequences were obtained from blood. These TCRs come from a human donor.

This clonotype is judged medium-sized. The J gene is TRBJ2-3, the V gene TRBV18; D not certain. Trimming cost V 0 bases and J 5 bases, with 12 bases left between them. This CDR3 is built from 15 residues. Per the germline V gene, CDR1 is KGHSH and CDR2 is LQKENI. Here the CDR3 reads CASSPPKQVVDTQYF. The CDR3 region has the DNA TGTGCCAGCTCACCACCGAAACAAGTTGTAGATACGCAGTATTTT.

Regarding this clonotype: Mismatch with germline at one junction end may stem from a read error. The chain recombines TRBV18 with TRBJ1-5; D may be TRBD1 (6 bases). CDR1 is KGHSH, CDR2 LQKENI, per germline. The CDR3 has 12 amino acids. Here the CDR3 DNA reads TGTGCTAGCTCCAGGGGTAATCAGCCCCAGCATTTT. Translating it yields CASSRGNQPQHF.

This clonotype was seen ten or more times. The rearrangement joins TRBV10-1 to TRBJ2-1; possibly TRBD2 for D (5 bases). Germline V gene sequence: CDR1 WNHNN, CDR2 SYGVQD (reference sequence). There are 13 residues in the CDR3. Trimming pared 3 bases from V and 3 bases from J, leaving 6 bases between. The CDR3 DNA reads TGCGCCAGCAGTGACGGGGACTACAATGAGCAGTTCTTC. It is translated as CASSDGDYNEQFF.

Turning to this clonotype: At one end, the junction sequence differs from germline, possibly due to a read error. This chain uses TRBV4-2 with TRBJ1-5, with a tentative D call TRBD1 (5 bases). Germline lookup yields CDR1 LGHNA and CDR2 YNFKEQ. This CDR3 region has 16 residues. CDR3 nucleotides: TGTGCCAGCGGCCAAGTGGCGAGCAGGGGCAATCAGCCCCAGCATTTT. Translated, it gives CASGQVASRGNQPQHF.

The V and J genes are TRBV5-6 and TRBJ2-3; 15 nucleotides line up with TRBD2. Trimming removed 5 bases from V and 11 bases from J; junction bases left unmatched: 21. There are 19 residues in the CDR3. Germline V CDR1 and CDR2: SGHDT, YYEEEE. The CDR3 DNA sequence: TGTGCCAGCAGTCCACCCGACAGGTGGGGGACTAGCGGGAGGAATGAGCAGTATTTT. As protein: CASSPPDRWGTSGRNEQYF.

Relative to its sample, this clonotype is medium-sized. The V call is TRBV4-2, the J call TRBJ2-5; 9 positions agree with TRBD2. Unmatched junction bases numbered 4, after V lost 4 bases and J lost 4 bases. CDR1 and CDR2 (germline): LGHNA, YNFKEQ. The CDR3 sequence is 14 residues long. This chain's CDR3 is CASSLLLAGETQYF. The CDR3 DNA reads TGTGCCAGCAGCCTCCTACTAGCGGGAGAGACCCAGTACTTC.

With regard to this clonotype: This may come from a read error, since a much larger clone is one base off. The chain's CDR3 is CASSQDGGTNEKLFF. CDR3 DNA sequence: TGTGCCAGCAGCCAAGACGGGGGGACTAATGAAAAACTGTTTTTT. V and J are TRBV4-2 and TRBJ1-4; TRBD1 is a possible D gene (5 bases). Germline V gene data show CDR1 as LGHNA and CDR2 as YNFKEQ. Trimming removed 0 bases from V and 2 bases from J, with 7 bases in between. The CDR3 runs to 15 residues.

The chain links TRBV4-2 to TRBJ2-3; a weak D match, TRBD1 (6 bases). Germline loops: CDR1 LGHNA, CDR2 YNFKEQ. V was trimmed by 0 bases and J by 4 bases, leaving 8 bases between them. The CDR3 is 14 amino acids. The chain's CDR3 is CASSQEGGPDTQYF. For the CDR3, the DNA is TGTGCCAGCAGCCAAGAAGGGGGACCAGATACGCAGTATTTT.

This sequence joins TRBV5-1 and TRBJ2-5, with D perhaps matching TRBD1 or TRBD2 (5 bases each). The germline V gene has CDR1 SGHRS and CDR2 YFSETQ. There are 14 residues in the CDR3. V dropped 6 bases and J dropped 4 bases, with 16 bases sitting between them. The CDR3 bases are TGCGCCAGCACCGCGACAGTTGGAGGAGAGACCCAGTACTTC. It translates to CASTATVGGETQYF. The full variable domain, completed using reference TRBV5-1 and TRBJ2-5, is KAGVTQTPRYLIKTRGQQVTLSCSPISGHRSVSWYQQTPGQGLQFLFEYFSETQRNKGNFPGRFSGRQFSNSRSEMNVSTLELGDSALYLCASTATVGGETQYFGPGTRLLVL.

Details on this clonotype: A much larger clone lies one base from this, so it may be a read error. This chain uses TRBV7-2 with TRBJ2-5; 13 bases agree with TRBD2. This CDR3 contains 16 residues. V shed 5 bases and J 11 bases; nucleotides not matched to a gene: 14. Per the germline V gene, CDR1 is SGHTA and CDR2 is FQGNSA. CDR3 protein: CASSTRTSGRLGEQYF. The CDR3 DNA reads as TGTGCCAGCAGCACTAGGACTAGCGGGAGATTGGGTGAGCAGTACTTC.

In this sample, this clonotype turned up once. The J gene is TRBJ2-3, the V gene TRBV30; D is unclear. V was pared by 3 bases and J by 5 bases, with 0 bases between. The V gene's germline CDR1 is GTSNPN and CDR2 SVGIG (reference sequence). CDR3 length: 9 residues. The CDR3 is CAWRDTQYF. CDR3 sequence (DNA): TGTGCCTGGAGAGATACGCAGTATTTT.

There are many counts of this clonotype. CDR3 region: CASSQGLAGVYEQFF. For the CDR3, the DNA is TGCGCCAGCAGCCAGGGACTAGCGGGAGTTTATGAGCAGTTCTTC. The V gene is TRBV4-3, the J gene TRBJ2-1; 14 bases match TRBD2. The CDR3 has 15 residues. The V segment lost 3 bases and the J segment 8 bases; nucleotides outside the gene matches: 3. Germline V gene lookup returns CDR1 LGHNA and CDR2 YSLEER.

A remark on this clonotype: This clone may be a read error of a much larger clone one base away. The chain is built from TRBV4-3 and TRBJ1-2; D is unclear. CDR1 is LGHNA and CDR2 is YSLEER in the germline V gene. V lost 0 bases and J 4 bases, leaving 6 bases between the germline ends. The length of the CDR3 is 13 residues. CDR3 in DNA: TGCGCCAGCAGCCAAGATATGAGCTATGGCTACACCTTC. Residues: CASSQDMSYGYTF.

The chain recombines TRBV14 with TRBJ2-3; 12 positions agree with TRBD2. The CDR3 loop spans 17 amino acids. Germline V CDR1 and CDR2: SGHDN, FVKESK. V lost 1 base to trimming and J lost 5 bases; unmatched junction nucleotides: 7. In DNA, the CDR3 is TGTGCCAGCAGCCAAGCCCAACTAGCGGGAGGCCAAGATACGCAGTATTTT. Amino acid sequence: CASSQAQLAGGQDTQYF.

Ten or more counts support this clonotype. The V call is TRBV5-1, the J call TRBJ2-7; 9 nucleotides agree with TRBD2. V was clipped by 1 base and J by 4 bases; unmatched bases: 6. Germline CDR1 is SGHRS and CDR2 is YFSETQ. The CDR3 totals 15 residues. The CDR3 reads CASSLQREVDYEQYF. The CDR3 DNA reads as TGCGCCAGCAGCTTGCAGCGGGAGGTGGATTACGAGCAGTACTTC.

This clonotype showed up many times. The chain links TRBV29-1 to TRBJ1-2; tentatively, D is TRBD1 (6 bases). The CDR3 sequence is 13 residues long. V was shortened by 7 bases and J by 7 bases, with 19 bases between the two germline ends. Germline lookup yields CDR1 SQVTM and CDR2 ANQGSEA. CDR3 sequence reads: CSGQGQGTGGYTF. For the CDR3, the DNA is TGCAGCGGCCAGGGGCAGGGAACCGGTGGCTACACCTTC.